This TCR beta chain was identified during a study of blood T cells in healthy people across ages (dated by TCRdb to the mid-2010s). Study-level background: In model experiments, template switching captured roughly one uniquely barcoded TCR beta cDNA molecule for every two T cells. The study measured age-related changes in TCR beta repertoire diversity using deep sequencing normalized with unique cDNA molecular identifiers. Four age groups were formed from the donors: young (average roughly 15 years), middle-aged (around 39), aged (62) and long-lived (around 80). Donors of different ages were randomly distributed across sequencing lanes to avoid experimental bias. The study analyzed two additional independent replicas of 1 million unique cDNA reads from the same blood draw for two donors, one aged 18 to 29 and one aged 80 or older. The full study reports these points: The percentage of naive T cells measured by flow cytometry correlated strongly with observed TCR beta diversity. Donor CMV infection status was unknown, potentially confounding age-related changes in expanded clonotypes. Estimates of total diversity based on one million sequenced T cells were regarded as lower bounds and as underestimates. The long-lived group showed more naive CD4+ T cells, fewer expanded clones and increased TCR diversity than the aged group, suggesting age selection. Since profiling was done on bulk unsorted PBMCs, naive and antigen-experienced compartments could not be conclusively compared. As age increased, observed TCR beta diversity per million T cells dropped in a roughly linear way, and a significant reduction was already evident by age 40.

Libraries were prepared through 5' RACE. The reads were generated on an Illumina HiSeq 2500. A second roughly 7 to 11 cycle PCR used a sample-barcoded 5' primer and a J-beta primer mix. A unique molecular identifier was introduced onto each TCR beta cDNA molecule by a template-switch 5' adaptor carrying 12 random nucleotides. Each sample yielded at least 2.5 million CDR3-containing paired-end reads. The Mint cDNA synthesis kit, primed by a TRBC-specific oligonucleotide, was used to synthesize first-strand cDNA from all RNA. After uracil-DNA glycosylase treatment, a first 18-cycle PCR used universal primers M1SS and BC2_uni_R on all cDNA. As for how the authors treated the data: For normalization, 1 million high-quality reads were randomly selected from each sample, with every read carrying a distinct molecular identifier. Instead of being binned into consensus sequences, reads with shared molecular identifiers were discarded. CDR3 identification, clonotype clustering and error correction used MiTCR with a Q25 quality threshold and the strictest error-elimination algorithm. Lower-bound total TCR beta diversity was estimated with a nonparametric unseen species model using Euler transformation. The raw public data were reprocessed by TCRdb itself: fastp quality trimming at Q25, MiXCR clonotype calling, in-frame beta chains only. One record per CDR3 amino acid sequence lists the most common genes and DNA. The V and J calls were not made by the authors but by TCRdb's processing. Across this sample there are about 730,000 distinct CDR3 sequences, with roughly 43% seen only once. The top ten clonotypes cover 20% to 25% of the sample.

Systemically healthy Caucasian individuals from Russia, 35 to 50 in total and aged about 6 to 100 years, were included as donors. Each donor gave ten milliliters of peripheral blood, collected into EDTA-treated Vacutainer tubes. Ficoll-Paque density-gradient centrifugation was used to isolate PBMCs, with at least 6.5 million obtained per sample. Total RNA was extracted from PBMCs with Trizol reagent, with at least 6 micrograms obtained per sample. For every donor, an aliquot of PBMCs went through flow cytometry to measure the percentages of naive CD45RAhigh/CD27high T cells. On this clonotype: It lacks a known antigen. Within one base of it there is no much larger clone, and no base qualities were kept.

The material sequenced was blood. The TCR was taken from a woman in her sixties or seventies in good health.

The CDR3 region: CASSATTGAAYNEQFF. The nucleotides are TGTGCCAGCAGCGCCACGACAGGGGCTGCCTACAATGAGCAGTTCTTC. The chain is encoded by TRBV9 joined to TRBJ2-1, and 8 bases in between align with TRBD1. As encoded in the germline V gene, CDR1 is SGDLS while CDR2 is YYNGEE. Unmatched junction bases come to 7, with V trimmed by 3 bases and J by 2 bases. From its cysteine to its phenylalanine, the CDR3 spans 16 amino acids. Here the CDR3 DNA is all that survives: 48 bases in frame from base 1.